What follows are 9 T cell receptor beta chains derived from one specimen sequenced in a study of blood T cell repertoires in COVID-19. Method: immunoSEQ multiplex PCR; TCRdb's copy keeps in-frame clones and lacks some. The sample consists of 250,000 to 300,000 clones, over 80% of them appearing once. Sample: PBMCs or T cells enriched from blood (not recorded which). The receptor source for this set is a human donor in a cohort exposed to, infected with or recovered from COVID-19 (not recorded which). The donor label of this sample is uncertain.

The chain combines TRBV11-2 with TRBJ2-7; possible D gene TRBD1, 6 bases. The CDR3 sequence is 13 residues long. Germline V gene sequence: CDR1 SGHAT, CDR2 FQNNGV. Trimming stripped 5 bases from V and 12 bases from J, with 20 bases between. For the CDR3, the DNA is TGTGCCAGCAGCCTGGCCCGACAGGCGCAACCGTACTTC. It yields the protein CASSLARQAQPYF.

The rearrangement joins TRBV5-6 to TRBJ1-2; D may be TRBD1 (5 bases). V dropped 2 bases and J dropped 2 bases, with 10 bases sitting between them. The germline CDR1 and CDR2 sequences are SGHDT and YYEEEE. This CDR3 has 14 residues. DNA for the CDR3: TGTGCCAGCAGCTTTTGGGGCGGCAACTATGGCTACACCTTC. It yields the protein CASSFWGGNYGYTF.

This clone was observed a handful of times. This chain links TRBV7-8 with TRBJ1-2; D not certain. V was pared by 5 bases and J by 0 bases, with 13 bases between. CDR3 length: 15 residues. Germline V gives CDR1 SGHVS, CDR2 FQNEAQ. The CDR3 region is CASSQRAVSNYGYTF. CDR3 nucleotide sequence: TGTGCCAGCAGCCAGCGGGCGGTTTCTAACTATGGCTACACCTTC. Using reference TRBV7-8 and TRBJ1-2 for the parts outside the CDR3, the full variable domain is GAGVSQSPRYKVAKRGQDVALRCDPISGHVSLFWYQQALGQGPEFLTYFQNEAQLDKSGLPSDRFFAERPEGSVSTLKIQRTQQEDSAVYLCASSQRAVSNYGYTFGSGTRLTVV.

V gene TRBV7-9 combines with J gene TRBJ1-2; perhaps TRBD1 as D (6 bases). Germline-derived CDR1 and CDR2 are SEHNR and FQNEAQ (reference sequence). Trimming left V 4 bases short and J 14 bases short, with 17 bases between. The CDR3 sequence is 12 residues long. CDR3: CASSSGTTGSTF. CDR3 DNA: TGTGCCAGCAGCTCAGGGACCACAGGGTCGACCTTC.

This chain uses TRBV14 with TRBJ2-3, with 7 bases fitting TRBD1. The germline CDR1 and CDR2 sequences are SGHDN and FVKESK. V gave up 0 bases and J gave up 10 bases; unmatched junction bases: 13. CDR3 length: 16 amino acids. CDR3 in DNA: TGTGCCAGCAGCCAAGATTGGGGGACAGCGGTCCATCCGCAGTATTTT. Translated: CASSQDWGTAVHPQYF. Based on the CDR3 plus reference TRBV14 and TRBJ2-3, the full variable domain is EAGVTQFPSHSVIEKGQTVTLRCDPISGHDNLYWYRRVMGKEIKFLLHFVKESKQDESGMPNNRFLAERTGGTYSTLKVQPAELEDSGVYFCASSQDWGTAVHPQYFGPGTRLTVL.

Note on this clone: The same CDR3 arises from other DNA sequences in this sample as well. The rearrangement uses TRBV5-1 and TRBJ1-5, with 7 bases lining up with TRBD1. The V gene's germline CDR1 is SGHRS and CDR2 YFSETQ. Trimming at V came to 1 base and at J to 2 bases, leaving 3 bases not matched to a gene. CDR3 length equals 15 residues. CDR3: CASSLSGTGNQPQHF. The DNA of the CDR3 is TGCGCCAGCAGCTTGTCCGGGACAGGCAATCAGCCCCAGCATTTT.

This chain links TRBV6-4 with TRBJ1-6, with D possibly matching TRBD1 (5 bases). CDR3 length equals 15 residues. From germline, CDR1 is MRHNA and CDR2 SNTAGT. V shed 6 bases and J shed 4 bases, with 13 bases lying between them. The CDR3, as DNA: TGTGCCAGCAGCGAACTGGGGGGTTATAATTCACCCCTCCACTTT. It specifies CASSELGGYNSPLHF.

The gene calls are TRBV6-5 and TRBJ2-5, with TRBD2 as a possible D gene (6 bases). This CDR3 comprises 12 residues. CDR1 MNHEY and CDR2 SVGAGI come from the germline V gene. The V end lost 4 bases, the J end lost 6 bases, and 9 bases lay between the germline ends. The CDR3 nucleotides read TGTGCCAGCAGTTTTGGGGGGAAGACCCAGTACTTC. Residues: CASSFGGKTQYF.

The chain recombines TRBV12-5 with TRBJ2-3, with D possibly TRBD2 on 5 matching bases. CDR3 size: 14 residues. Germline V CDR1 and CDR2: LGHNT, FRNRAP. Trimming took off 9 bases at V and 4 bases at J, with 17 bases between the two ends. Here the CDR3 reads CASWTPRKADTQYF. In DNA form, the CDR3 reads TGTGCTAGCTGGACTCCCCGGAAGGCAGATACGCAGTATTTT.